This paragraph covers one T cell receptor (beta chain) sequence. What this receptor recognizes is not known. Base qualities are missing; no much larger clone stands one base away. These data are taken from a study of cytotoxic CD8 clonotypes in ibrutinib-treated CLL (dated by TCRdb to the early 2020s). Background on the whole study: The cohort had 11 relapsed/refractory and approximately 15 treatment-naive patients; under 18 were IGHV unmutated. Partial responses were observed in 24 patients and complete responses in 2; after a median follow-up of around 68 months, remission was maintained in approximately 14 patients and progression was observed in some twelve. Response samples were taken after a median of roughly 12 months on treatment, ranging from about 6 to 40 months. Samples averaged around 280,000 productive templates and 94,082 productive rearrangements. Of the approximately 87 participants in the trial, approximately 25 had longitudinal samples available. Cryopreserved peripheral blood mononuclear cells were obtained prior to treatment, at the time of response, and at either disease progression or sustained remission. Every sample from remission and from progressive disease was obtained while the patients were still on ibrutinib. Overall results and qualifications from the work: Baseline clonality was found to be higher than that of age-matched healthy donors and was strongly correlated with circulating CD8+ T-cell counts. Public clonotypes were rare and either contracted or stayed stable during treatment, and the rise in clonality at ibrutinib response reflected the expansion of private clonotypes. An increase in clonality was observed at ibrutinib response, with clonality remaining stable during sustained remission and falling back toward baseline at progression. Sampling times were not matched between sustained-remission and progressing patients, and lymph node repertoires were not studied.

CDR1 and CDR2 (MNHNY, SVGAGI) derive from the germline V gene (reference sequence). From its cysteine to its phenylalanine, the CDR3 spans 14 amino acids. The CDR3 DNA has 42 bases and is translated from base 1. V and J are truncated by 5 bases and 6 bases respectively, leaving an intervening sequence of 14 bases. On a MiSeq, deep resolution sequencing aimed for a depth between 1 in 1 million and 1 in 200,000 T cells, with each clonotype covered 10x on average. The immunoSEQ hsTCRB Kit was used to generate the TCR beta libraries. The authors processed their data as follows. The data were analyzed with ImmunoSEQ Analyzer and ImmunoSEQ Data Assistant, and V, D and J gene assignments followed IMGT definitions. Clonality was computed as one minus normalized Shannon entropy of productive rearrangement frequencies, ranging from 0 to 1. Public clonotype analysis was restricted to overrepresented clonotypes comprising at least 0.05% of each patient's repertoire. Repertoires from some 13 age-matched healthy donors in immuneACCESS were used as clonality controls. TCRdb provides this immuneACCESS table in a form limited to in-frame rearrangements. Some clones are lacking; in checked studies, under half of them reflect an unresolved V gene, and why the rest are absent is not known. The V and J calls and the clone size are those of that table, but D and trimming were determined from the DNA. The sample includes under 150,000 clones, with 80% to 85% observed a single time. The ten largest account for roughly 3.3% of the sample.

Taken with the paper, the label for time point translates to: roughly 25 months on ibrutinib. For TCR beta library preparation, approximately 1.8 micrograms of genomic DNA was extracted from cryopreserved PBMCs. High-throughput TCR beta sequencing was performed on longitudinal blood samples from CLL patients receiving ibrutinib monotherapy. The patients were enrolled in a single-center, open-label phase 2 trial of ibrutinib monotherapy. The TCR was taken from a human donor with chronic lymphocytic leukemia. Source: PBMCs, taken after 24 months of ibrutinib treatment. The V gene is TRBV6-6 and the J gene is TRBJ1-5, with TRBD1 as a weak D call on 6 bases. This receptor carries the CDR3 CASSAPGHAQPQHF. The sequence in DNA is TGTGCCAGCAGTGCTCCGGGACACGCTCAGCCCCAGCATTTT.